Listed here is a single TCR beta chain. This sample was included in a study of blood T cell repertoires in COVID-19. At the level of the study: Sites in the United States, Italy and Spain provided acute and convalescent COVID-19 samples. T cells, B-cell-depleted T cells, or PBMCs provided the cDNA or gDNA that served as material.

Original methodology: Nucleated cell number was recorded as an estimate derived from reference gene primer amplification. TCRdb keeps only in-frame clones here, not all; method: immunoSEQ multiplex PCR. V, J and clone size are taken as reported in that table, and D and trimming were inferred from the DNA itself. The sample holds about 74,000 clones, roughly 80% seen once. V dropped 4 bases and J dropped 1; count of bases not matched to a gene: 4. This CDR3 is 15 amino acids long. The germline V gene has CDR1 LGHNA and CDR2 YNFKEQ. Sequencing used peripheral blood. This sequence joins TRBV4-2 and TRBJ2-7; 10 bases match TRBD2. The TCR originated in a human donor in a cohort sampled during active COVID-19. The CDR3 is CASSPRAGGSYEQYF. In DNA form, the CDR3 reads TGTGCCAGCAGCCCAAGAGCGGGGGGGTCCTACGAGCAGTACTTC.